Listed below are T cell receptor beta chains from one sample, sequenced in a study of blood T cells in healthy people across ages. From the 5' RACE reads, TCRdb called clonotypes with MiXCR, one entry per CDR3 protein. The sample lists some 780,000 distinct CDR3 sequences; roughly 56% were seen once. The sequenced sample was blood. Receptors were obtained from a man in his forties in good health. Both conserved end residues are part of each CDR3. Each record gives: D gene, clone size, J gene, V gene, CDR3 length, CDR3 protein, CDR3 DNA. The D gene is left open where the match is weak. Part of the rows lack a size; the others show once, few, many or a class for expanded clones.

d_gene: .
abundance: .
j_gene: TRBJ2-5
v_gene: TRBV5-6
len: 16
CDR3aa: CASSFWQGGRKETQYF
CDR3nt: TGTGCCAGCAGCTTTTGGCAGGGAGGAAGGAAGGAGACCCAGTACTTC

d_gene: .
abundance: .
j_gene: TRBJ2-7
v_gene: TRBV29-1
len: 13
CDR3aa: CSVRTGIRYEQYF
CDR3nt: TGCAGCGTTCGAACAGGGATTAGGTACGAGCAGTACTTC

d_gene: TRBD1
abundance: .
j_gene: TRBJ2-7
v_gene: TRBV18
len: 16
CDR3aa: CASSQEPQGASYEQYF
CDR3nt: TGTGCCAGCTCGCAGGAGCCCCAGGGGGCATCCTACGAGCAGTACTTC

d_gene: .
abundance: .
j_gene: TRBJ2-1
v_gene: TRBV20-1
len: 16
CDR3aa: CSAESERSVAYNEQFF
CDR3nt: TGCAGTGCCGAGTCCGAACGTTCTGTAGCCTACAATGAGCAGTTCTTC

d_gene: .
abundance: .
j_gene: TRBJ2-7
v_gene: TRBV20-1
len: 14
CDR3aa: CSARGGLATYEQYF
CDR3nt: TGCAGTGCTAGAGGGGGGCTAGCTACCTACGAGCAGTACTTC

d_gene: TRBD1
abundance: .
j_gene: TRBJ2-2
v_gene: TRBV28
len: 16
CDR3aa: CASSNPGQTITGELFF
CDR3nt: TGTGCCAGCAGTAACCCGGGACAGACGATCACCGGGGAGCTGTTTTTT

d_gene: .
abundance: .
j_gene: TRBJ1-4
v_gene: TRBV30
len: 13
CDR3aa: CAWTRRTVEKLFF
CDR3nt: TGTGCCTGGACTCGCCGGACAGTAGAAAAACTGTTTTTT

d_gene: .
abundance: once
j_gene: TRBJ2-4
v_gene: TRBV20-1
len: 14
CDR3aa: CSAFRRLAKNIQYF
CDR3nt: TGCAGTGCTTTCCGGCGGCTAGCCAAAAACATTCAGTACTTC

d_gene: TRBD1
abundance: .
j_gene: TRBJ2-7
v_gene: TRBV5-1
len: 15
CDR3aa: CASSWDSEVGYEQYF
CDR3nt: TGCGCCAGCAGCTGGGACAGTGAGGTGGGCTACGAGCAGTACTTC

d_gene: .
abundance: .
j_gene: TRBJ1-4
v_gene: TRBV27
len: 14
CDR3aa: CASSLGVLNEKLFF
CDR3nt: TGTGCCAGCAGCTTGGGGGTGCTTAATGAAAAACTGTTTTTT

d_gene: .
abundance: many
j_gene: TRBJ2-1
v_gene: TRBV6-2/TRBV6-3
len: 17
CDR3aa: CASEVRVGRVRTNEQFF
CDR3nt: TGTGCCAGCGAAGTCAGGGTGGGCAGGGTACGGACCAATGAGCAGTTCTTC

d_gene: TRBD2
abundance: once
j_gene: TRBJ2-3
v_gene: TRBV7-2
len: 16
CDR3aa: CASSWGTSFSPDTQYF
CDR3nt: TGTGCCAGCAGCTGGGGGACTAGTTTCTCCCCAGATACGCAGTATTTT

d_gene: .
abundance: .
j_gene: TRBJ2-5
v_gene: TRBV6-6
len: 13
CDR3aa: CASTTSYQETQYF
CDR3nt: TGTGCCAGCACGACTTCGTACCAAGAGACCCAGTACTTC

d_gene: TRBD1
abundance: .
j_gene: TRBJ1-2
v_gene: TRBV12-3/TRBV12-4
len: 11
CDR3aa: CASTGGRGYTF
CDR3nt: TGTGCCAGCACAGGGGGCCGGGGCTACACCTTC

d_gene: .
abundance: once
j_gene: TRBJ1-1
v_gene: TRBV20-1
len: 13
CDR3aa: CSAGGGVNTEAFF
CDR3nt: TGCAGTGCTGGGGGGGGGGTCAACACTGAAGCTTTCTTT

d_gene: .
abundance: .
j_gene: TRBJ2-6
v_gene: TRBV24-1
len: 22
CDR3aa: CATSEAWGVPNIRGSGANVLTF
CDR3nt: TGTGCCACCAGTGAGGCGTGGGGAGTGCCTAATATCAGGGGTTCTGGGGCCAACGTCCTGACTTTC

d_gene: TRBD1
abundance: .
j_gene: TRBJ1-2
v_gene: TRBV9
len: 14
CDR3aa: CASTRDRGFEGYTF
CDR3nt: TGTGCCAGCACCCGGGACAGGGGTTTCGAAGGCTACACCTTC

d_gene: .
abundance: few
j_gene: TRBJ2-3
v_gene: TRBV29-1
len: 13
CDR3aa: CSVTIVGTDTQYF
CDR3nt: TGCAGCGTGACTATAGTTGGCACAGATACGCAGTATTTT

d_gene: .
abundance: few
j_gene: TRBJ1-2
v_gene: TRBV4-3
len: 13
CDR3aa: CASSVGTLDGYTF
CDR3nt: TGCGCCAGCAGCGTGGGGACATTAGATGGCTACACCTTC

d_gene: .
abundance: .
j_gene: TRBJ2-6
v_gene: TRBV12-3/TRBV12-4
len: 17
CDR3aa: CASSFFDSFSGANVLTF
CDR3nt: TGTGCCAGCAGTTTTTTTGACAGTTTCTCTGGGGCCAACGTCCTGACTTTC

d_gene: .
abundance: .
j_gene: TRBJ2-7
v_gene: TRBV10-2
len: 14
CDR3aa: CASSDGVSGYEQYF
CDR3nt: TGCGCCAGCAGTGACGGCGTCTCCGGATACGAGCAGTACTTC

d_gene: TRBD1
abundance: .
j_gene: TRBJ2-7
v_gene: TRBV28
len: 14
CDR3aa: CASHGTGGGYEQYF
CDR3nt: TGTGCCAGCCACGGGACAGGGGGAGGGTACGAGCAGTACTTC

d_gene: .
abundance: few
j_gene: TRBJ2-5
v_gene: TRBV6-1
len: 14
CDR3aa: CASSEMGSEETQYF
CDR3nt: TGTGCCAGCAGTGAAATGGGGTCAGAAGAGACCCAGTACTTC

d_gene: .
abundance: .
j_gene: TRBJ2-1
v_gene: TRBV7-9
len: 13
CDR3aa: CASSLSPSNEQFF
CDR3nt: TGTGCCAGCAGCTTATCCCCTTCCAATGAGCAGTTCTTC

d_gene: .
abundance: few
j_gene: TRBJ2-7
v_gene: TRBV6-2/TRBV6-3
len: 14
CDR3aa: CASWGLPSDYEQYF
CDR3nt: TGTGCCAGCTGGGGACTCCCCAGCGATTACGAGCAGTACTTC

d_gene: .
abundance: .
j_gene: TRBJ1-5
v_gene: TRBV20-1
len: 12
CDR3aa: CSAGRDGQPQHF
CDR3nt: TGCAGTGCTGGCCGGGATGGCCAGCCCCAGCATTTT

d_gene: .
abundance: .
j_gene: TRBJ2-2
v_gene: TRBV7-2
len: 18
CDR3aa: CASSSRGPGRTGTGELFF
CDR3nt: TGTGCCAGCAGCTCTAGAGGTCCGGGGCGTACGGGGACCGGGGAGCTGTTTTTT

d_gene: TRBD1
abundance: .
j_gene: TRBJ2-7
v_gene: TRBV20-1
len: 13
CDR3aa: CSVERQGMYEQYF
CDR3nt: TGCAGTGTCGAGCGACAGGGCATGTACGAGCAGTACTTC

d_gene: .
abundance: .
j_gene: TRBJ1-4
v_gene: TRBV25-1
len: 15
CDR3aa: CASSESTGKNEKLFF
CDR3nt: TGTGCCAGCAGTGAATCTACAGGGAAAAATGAAAAACTGTTTTTT

d_gene: .
abundance: many
j_gene: TRBJ2-3
v_gene: TRBV5-1
len: 13
CDR3aa: CASSRRNTDTQYF
CDR3nt: TGCGCCAGCAGCCGCAGGAACACAGATACGCAGTATTTT

d_gene: TRBD1
abundance: .
j_gene: TRBJ2-1
v_gene: TRBV6-1
len: 14
CDR3aa: CASIFRDRDNEQFF
CDR3nt: TGTGCCAGCATTTTCCGGGACAGGGACAATGAGCAGTTCTTC

d_gene: .
abundance: .
j_gene: TRBJ2-3
v_gene: TRBV10-3
len: 14
CDR3aa: CTISESPDTDTQYF
CDR3nt: TGTACCATCAGTGAGTCTCCGGACACAGATACGCAGTATTTT

d_gene: TRBD2
abundance: .
j_gene: TRBJ2-3
v_gene: TRBV29-1
len: 15
CDR3aa: CSAWPREGGTDTQYF
CDR3nt: TGCAGCGCTTGGCCCCGGGAGGGAGGCACAGATACGCAGTATTTT